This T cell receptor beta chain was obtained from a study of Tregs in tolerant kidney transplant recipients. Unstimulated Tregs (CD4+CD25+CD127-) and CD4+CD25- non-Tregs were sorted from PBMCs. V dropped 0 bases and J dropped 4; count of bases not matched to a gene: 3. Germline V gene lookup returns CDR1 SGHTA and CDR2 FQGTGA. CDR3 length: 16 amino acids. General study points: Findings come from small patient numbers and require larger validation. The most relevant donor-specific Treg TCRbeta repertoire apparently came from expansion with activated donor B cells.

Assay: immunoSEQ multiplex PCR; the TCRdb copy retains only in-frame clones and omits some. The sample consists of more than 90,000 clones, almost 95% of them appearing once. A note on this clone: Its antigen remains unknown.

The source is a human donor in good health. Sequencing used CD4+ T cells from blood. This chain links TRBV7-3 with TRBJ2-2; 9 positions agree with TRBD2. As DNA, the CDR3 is TGTGCCAGCAGCTTAACAGCGGGGGGAGGCACCGGGGAGCTGTTTTTT. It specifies CASSLTAGGGTGELFF.